Sequencing of this TCR beta chain was carried out in a study of a mutant IDH1 vaccine in newly diagnosed glioma. Study overall: Of treated patients, approximately 62% were men and about 38% women, averaging roughly 40 years. Earlier care involved radiotherapy, temozolomide, or both, and the majority received both.

Trimming removed 10 bases at V and 4 bases at J, with 16 bases between. The CDR3 contains 14 residues. The germline gives CDR1 MNHNY, CDR2 SVGAGI (reference sequence). Time point indicated: baseline, week 1 (first vaccination visit). Treatment of the sample: pre-vaccination baseline after standard-of-care therapy. The repertoire was sequenced with immunoSEQ multiplex PCR; TCRdb's copy has only in-frame clones and lacks some. The top ten hold roughly 8.2% of the sample, which has roughly 68,000 clones, approximately 85% seen once. The V call is TRBV6-6, the J call TRBJ2-2, with a tentative D call TRBD1 (6 bases). The receptor's source is a man between 50 and 59 years old with glioma. This sample comprised PBMCs, obtained from a glioma patient treated with radiotherapy, temozolomide or both. The CDR3 is CATGTQSRTGELFF. The CDR3 nucleotides are TGTGCCACCGGGACACAATCCCGCACCGGGGAGCTGTTTTTT.